This T cell receptor beta chain was sequenced during a study of cytomegalovirus exposure and HLA in healthy donors. Study results and limitations: The authors later found TCR association rates varying by HLA locus, with DRB1 most and HLA-C fewest.

About this clone: Its matching antigen is unknown.

PCR used 60 Vbeta primers and 13 Jbeta primers. Generated by immunoSEQ multiplex PCR, the TCRdb table keeps only in-frame clones and is missing some. This sample has about 190,000 clones; around 79% occur once, and the top ten carry about 1.4%. This CDR3 is built from 13 residues. Deletions cut 3 bases from V and 4 bases from J, with 7 bases between. Germline values: CDR1 SGHTA, CDR2 FQGNSA. The V call is TRBV7-2, the J call TRBJ1-5; possible D gene TRBD1, 6 bases. Specimen: PBMCs. The sequence derives from a woman aged 45 to 65 in good health and CMV-seronegative. The CDR3: CASSFQGNQPQHF. CDR3 bases: TGTGCCAGCAGCTTTCAGGGGAATCAGCCCCAGCATTTT.